This T cell receptor (beta chain) was identified during a study of cytomegalovirus exposure and HLA in healthy donors. The CDR3 is 16 amino acids. Trimming took 4 bases from V and 3 from J, leaving 19 bases between them. Germline CDR1 is SGHRS and CDR2 is YFSETQ. On this clone itself: Its target is not known.

Overall study findings and caveats: In a later analysis, HLA-associated beta chains showed higher expansion and lower generation probabilities than comparable chains. Overall, approximately 150 TCR beta chains were annotated as cytomegalovirus-associated. For cytomegalovirus status, the classifier reportedly gave diagnoses with high specificity and sensitivity.

Primers for the PCR totalled 60 Vbeta and 13 Jbeta. Clones were sequenced by immunoSEQ multiplex PCR, and TCRdb holds only the in-frame ones, with some missing. The table lists about 110,000 clones, about 80% of them singletons. This chain connects TRBV5-1 to TRBJ1-2, with TRBD1 as a possible D gene (5 bases). The TCR was taken from a woman in her thirties in good health and CMV-seropositive. Sequencing input: PBMCs. The CDR3 here is CASSIEPQGLDYGYTF. The CDR3 DNA sequence: TGCGCCAGCAGCATTGAACCCCAGGGTCTAGACTATGGCTACACCTTC.